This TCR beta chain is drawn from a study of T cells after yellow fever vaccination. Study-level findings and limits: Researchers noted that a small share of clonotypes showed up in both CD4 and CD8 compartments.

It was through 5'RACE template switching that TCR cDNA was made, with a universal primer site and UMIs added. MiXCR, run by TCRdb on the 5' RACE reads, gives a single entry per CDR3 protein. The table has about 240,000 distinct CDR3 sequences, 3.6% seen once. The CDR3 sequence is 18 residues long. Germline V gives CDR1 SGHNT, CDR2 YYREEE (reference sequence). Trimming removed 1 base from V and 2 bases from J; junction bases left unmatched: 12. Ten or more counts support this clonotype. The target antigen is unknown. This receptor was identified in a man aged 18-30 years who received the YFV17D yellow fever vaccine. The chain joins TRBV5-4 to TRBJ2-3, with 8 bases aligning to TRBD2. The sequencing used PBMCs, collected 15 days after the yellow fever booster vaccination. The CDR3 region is CASSLTLRTSHLTDTQYF. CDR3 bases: TGTGCCAGCAGCTTGACCCTAAGGACTAGCCACCTCACAGATACGCAGTATTTT. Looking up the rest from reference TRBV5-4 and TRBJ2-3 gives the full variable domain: ETGVTQSPTHLIKTRGQQVTLRCSSQSGHNTVSWYQQALGQGPQFIFQYYREEENGRGNFPPRFSGLQFPNYSSELNVNALELDDSALYLCASSLTLRTSHLTDTQYFGPGTRLTVL.